This is a list of T cell receptor beta chains from one sample in a study of CD8 T cells in ankylosing spondylitis. TCRdb reprocessed the 5' RACE reads via MiXCR and lists one record per CDR3 protein. The table lists roughly 130,000 distinct CDR3 sequences, around 7% of them singletons, with roughly an eighth in the top ten. Sequencing was performed on blood, either unsorted or a sorted T cell fraction (not recorded which). These receptors originate from a male donor with ankylosing spondylitis or in good health (not recorded which). CDR3s include the opening cysteine and the closing phenylalanine or tryptophan. D genes are given only for firm matches. Only part of the rows carry a size: once, few, many, or a class if the clone is expanded.

clone_size: few
j_call: TRBJ2-5
v_call: TRBV10-3
d_call: .
cdr3_length: 13
cdr3_nt: TGTGCCATCAGTGATGGGGTGGCAGAGACCCAGTACTTC
cdr3_aa: CAISDGVAETQYF

clone_size: many
j_call: TRBJ1-2
v_call: TRBV15
d_call: .
cdr3_length: 15
cdr3_nt: TGTGCCACCAGCACAGCTACGGAGGGTGTCTATGGCTACACCTTC
cdr3_aa: CATSTATEGVYGYTF

clone_size: many
j_call: TRBJ2-5
v_call: TRBV7-2
d_call: .
cdr3_length: 15
cdr3_nt: TGTGCCAGCAGCTTTCCCGGGACAACCCAAGAGACCCAGTACTTC
cdr3_aa: CASSFPGTTQETQYF

clone_size: many
j_call: TRBJ2-7
v_call: TRBV3-1
d_call: .
cdr3_length: 14
cdr3_nt: TGTGCCAGCAGCCAAGGTCGGGTGTCGTACGAGCAGTACTTC
cdr3_aa: CASSQGRVSYEQYF

clone_size: many
j_call: TRBJ2-5
v_call: TRBV7-6
d_call: TRBD1
cdr3_length: 13
cdr3_nt: TGTGCCAGCAGCTTAGACAGGGGGAAGACCCAGTACTTC
cdr3_aa: CASSLDRGKTQYF

clone_size: many
j_call: TRBJ1-4
v_call: TRBV16
d_call: .
cdr3_length: 14
cdr3_nt: TGTGCCAGCAGCCCCGTGTCGGGGGGTGAAAAACTGTTTTTT
cdr3_aa: CASSPVSGGEKLFF

clone_size: many
j_call: TRBJ2-2
v_call: TRBV24-1
d_call: .
cdr3_length: 17
cdr3_nt: TGTGCCACCAGTGACCTAGATTCCAGCGCGAGCACCGGGGAGCTGTTTTTT
cdr3_aa: CATSDLDSSASTGELFF

clone_size: many
j_call: TRBJ2-2
v_call: TRBV7-2
d_call: .
cdr3_length: 13
cdr3_nt: TGTGCCAGCAGCTTAGCGCTCATCGGGGAGCTGTTTTTT
cdr3_aa: CASSLALIGELFF

clone_size: few
j_call: TRBJ2-3
v_call: TRBV12-3/TRBV12-4
d_call: .
cdr3_length: 14
cdr3_nt: TGTGCCAGCCTCCTGGGGGGGGCGACAGATACGCAGTATTTT
cdr3_aa: CASLLGGATDTQYF

clone_size: many
j_call: TRBJ2-3
v_call: TRBV20-1
d_call: TRBD2
cdr3_length: 17
cdr3_nt: TGCAGTGGTTTTCGTCCACGGGGAGCGGGAGCGTCAGATACGCAGTATTTT
cdr3_aa: CSGFRPRGAGASDTQYF

clone_size: few
j_call: TRBJ1-4
v_call: TRBV7-8
d_call: .
cdr3_length: 14
cdr3_nt: TGTGCCAGCAGCCACAGGGAGTTTGGTGAAAAACTGTTTTTT
cdr3_aa: CASSHREFGEKLFF

clone_size: many
j_call: TRBJ1-1
v_call: TRBV9
d_call: TRBD1
cdr3_length: 16
cdr3_nt: TGTGCCAGCAGCGTAGGGAGACAGGGGGCGAACACTGAAGCTTTCTTT
cdr3_aa: CASSVGRQGANTEAFF

clone_size: many
j_call: TRBJ2-7
v_call: TRBV20-1
d_call: .
cdr3_length: 15
cdr3_nt: TGCAGTGCTAGAGACCCGGCCCGGGACACCGTCGAGCAGTACTTC
cdr3_aa: CSARDPARDTVEQYF

clone_size: many
j_call: TRBJ2-1
v_call: TRBV24-1
d_call: TRBD2
cdr3_length: 17
cdr3_nt: TGTGCCACCAGTGCCGCGTGGGGCGGGAGTTCCTACAATGAGCAGTTCTTC
cdr3_aa: CATSAAWGGSSYNEQFF

clone_size: many
j_call: TRBJ2-1
v_call: TRBV9
d_call: .
cdr3_length: 13
cdr3_nt: TGTGCCAGCAGCGTATTGGGGATGAATGAGCAGTTCTTC
cdr3_aa: CASSVLGMNEQFF

clone_size: many
j_call: TRBJ1-1
v_call: TRBV29-1
d_call: .
cdr3_length: 12
cdr3_nt: TGCAGCGTTGCCCGGGGAGACACTGAAGCTTTCTTT
cdr3_aa: CSVARGDTEAFF

clone_size: many
j_call: TRBJ2-7
v_call: TRBV5-1
d_call: TRBD2
cdr3_length: 15
cdr3_nt: TGCGCCAGCAGCGAGCTTAGCGGGGTTGACTACGAGCAGTACTTC
cdr3_aa: CASSELSGVDYEQYF

clone_size: .
j_call: TRBJ2-1
v_call: TRBV29-1
d_call: .
cdr3_length: 16
cdr3_nt: TGCAGCGCGCCGACTTTGGGGGGTAAGCTGGGCAATGAGCAGTTCTTC
cdr3_aa: CSAPTLGGKLGNEQFF

clone_size: many
j_call: TRBJ2-3
v_call: TRBV4-3
d_call: .
cdr3_length: 14
cdr3_nt: TGCGCCAGCAGCCAAGAATTTCAGACAGATACGCAGTATTTT
cdr3_aa: CASSQEFQTDTQYF

clone_size: many
j_call: TRBJ2-7
v_call: TRBV27
d_call: TRBD2
cdr3_length: 13
cdr3_nt: TGTGCCAGCAGTTTTCGGGAGGGAGGGGAGCAGTACTTC
cdr3_aa: CASSFREGGEQYF